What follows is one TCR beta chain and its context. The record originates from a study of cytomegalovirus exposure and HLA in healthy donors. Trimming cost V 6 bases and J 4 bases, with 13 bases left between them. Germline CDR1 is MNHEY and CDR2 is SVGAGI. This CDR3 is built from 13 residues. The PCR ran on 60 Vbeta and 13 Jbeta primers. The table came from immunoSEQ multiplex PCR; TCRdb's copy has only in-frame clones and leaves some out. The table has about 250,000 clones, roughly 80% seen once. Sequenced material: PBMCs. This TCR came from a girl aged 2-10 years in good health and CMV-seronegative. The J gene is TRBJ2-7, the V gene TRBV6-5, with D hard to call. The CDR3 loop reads CASSHAQVYEQYF. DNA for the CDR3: TGTGCCAGCAGCCACGCTCAGGTTTACGAGCAGTACTTC.